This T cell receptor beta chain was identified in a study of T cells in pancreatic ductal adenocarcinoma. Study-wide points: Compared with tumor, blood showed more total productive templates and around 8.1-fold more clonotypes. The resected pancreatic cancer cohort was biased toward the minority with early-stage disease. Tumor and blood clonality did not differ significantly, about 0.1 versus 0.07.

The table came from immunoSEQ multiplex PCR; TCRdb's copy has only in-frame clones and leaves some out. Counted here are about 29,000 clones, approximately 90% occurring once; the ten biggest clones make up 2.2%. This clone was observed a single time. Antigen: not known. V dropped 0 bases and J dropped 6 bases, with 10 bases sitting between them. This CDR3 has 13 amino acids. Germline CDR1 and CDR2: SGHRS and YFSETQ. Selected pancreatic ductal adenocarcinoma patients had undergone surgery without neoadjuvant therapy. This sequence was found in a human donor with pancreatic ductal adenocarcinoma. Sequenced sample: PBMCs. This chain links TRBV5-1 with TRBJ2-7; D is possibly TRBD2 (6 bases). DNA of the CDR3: TGCGCCAGCAGCTTGGGGGACTTCCGCGAGCAGTACTTC. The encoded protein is CASSLGDFREQYF.